This TCR beta chain was found in a study of T-cell memory formation after mild COVID-19. Whole-study results and caveats: CD4+ clones that contracted lay mainly in CM and EM; CD8+ ones lay in EMRA.

This CDR3 contains 22 residues. The J segment lost 3 bases and the V segment lost 0 bases, leaving 23 bases of the junction unmatched. Germline values: CDR1 MGHRA, CDR2 YSYEKL. Each CDR3 protein gets one entry after TCRdb re-called the 5' RACE reads with MiXCR. The table has 120,000 or so distinct CDR3 sequences, about a sixth seen once. This clonotype has more than one count but fewer than ten. The antigen is not known. This chain joins TRBV4-1 and TRBJ2-3, with 8 bases matching TRBD2. This TCR was sampled from an adult woman who had mild COVID-19 (a few samples of this study predate the infection). Cell type and time point are not known. The specimen was PBMCs or a T cell subset sorted from them (not recorded which). The CDR3 here is CASSQDVNIRTGGPVGTDTQYF. As DNA, the CDR3 is TGCGCCAGCAGCCAAGATGTGAACATCCGAACGGGGGGGCCCGTCGGAACAGATACGCAGTATTTT.